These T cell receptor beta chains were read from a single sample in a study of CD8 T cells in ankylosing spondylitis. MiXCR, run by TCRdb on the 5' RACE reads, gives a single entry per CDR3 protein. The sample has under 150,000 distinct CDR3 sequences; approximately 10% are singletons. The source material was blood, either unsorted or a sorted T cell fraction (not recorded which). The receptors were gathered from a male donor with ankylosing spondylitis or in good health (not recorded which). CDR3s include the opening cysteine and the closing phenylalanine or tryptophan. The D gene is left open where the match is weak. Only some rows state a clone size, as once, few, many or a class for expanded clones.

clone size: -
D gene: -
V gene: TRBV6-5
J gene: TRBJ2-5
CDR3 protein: CASSYFQTGQETQYF
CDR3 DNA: TGTGCCAGCAGTTACTTCCAGACTGGCCAAGAGACCCAGTACTTC

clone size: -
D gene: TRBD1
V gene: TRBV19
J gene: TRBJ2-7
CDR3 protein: CASSTRQGRYEQYF
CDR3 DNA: TGTGCCAGTAGTACGAGACAGGGAAGGTACGAGCAGTACTTC

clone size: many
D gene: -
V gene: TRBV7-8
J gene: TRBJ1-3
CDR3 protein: CASSPRGSGNTIYF
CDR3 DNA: TGTGCCAGCAGCCCTCGGGGCTCTGGAAACACCATATATTTT

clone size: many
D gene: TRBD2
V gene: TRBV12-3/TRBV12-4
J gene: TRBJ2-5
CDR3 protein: CASSLWTSATETQYF
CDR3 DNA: TGTGCCAGCAGTTTATGGACTAGCGCAACGGAGACCCAGTACTTC

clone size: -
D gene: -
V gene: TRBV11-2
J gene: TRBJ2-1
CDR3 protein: CASRYRRVDEQFF
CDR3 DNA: TGTGCCAGCAGGTATCGGAGAGTAGATGAGCAGTTCTTC

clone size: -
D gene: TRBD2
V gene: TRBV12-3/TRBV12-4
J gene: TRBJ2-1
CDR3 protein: CASVTGTSGAYNEQFF
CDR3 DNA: TGTGCCAGCGTGACCGGGACTAGCGGGGCCTACAATGAGCAGTTCTTC

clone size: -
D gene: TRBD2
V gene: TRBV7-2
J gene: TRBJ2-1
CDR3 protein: CASSMVAGVIYNEQFF
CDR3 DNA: TGTGCCAGCAGCATGGTAGCGGGAGTGATATACAATGAGCAGTTCTTC

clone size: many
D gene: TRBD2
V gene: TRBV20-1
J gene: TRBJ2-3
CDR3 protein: CSASSGGTDTQYF
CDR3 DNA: TGCAGTGCTTCAAGCGGGGGTACAGATACGCAGTATTTT

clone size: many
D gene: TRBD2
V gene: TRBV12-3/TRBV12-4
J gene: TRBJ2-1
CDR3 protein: CASSLTPPSGRYNEQFF
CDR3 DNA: TGTGCCAGCAGTTTAACCCCACCTAGCGGGAGATACAATGAGCAGTTCTTC

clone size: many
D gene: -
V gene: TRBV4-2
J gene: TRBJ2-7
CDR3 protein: CASSQDSGPQRREQYF
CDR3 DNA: TGTGCCAGCAGCCAAGATTCAGGGCCCCAGAGGCGCGAGCAGTACTTC

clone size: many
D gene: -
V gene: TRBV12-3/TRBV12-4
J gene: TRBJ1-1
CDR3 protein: CASSFSGENTEAFF
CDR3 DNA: TGTGCCAGCAGTTTTTCGGGAGAGAACACTGAAGCTTTCTTT

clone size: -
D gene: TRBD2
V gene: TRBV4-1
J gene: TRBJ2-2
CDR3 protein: CASSQAFGGRNTGELFF
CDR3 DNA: TGCGCCAGCAGCCAAGCCTTCGGGGGGAGGAACACCGGGGAGCTGTTTTTT

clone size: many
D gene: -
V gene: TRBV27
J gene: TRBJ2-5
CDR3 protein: CASSTRYQETQYF
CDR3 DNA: TGTGCCAGCAGTACCAGGTACCAAGAGACCCAGTACTTC

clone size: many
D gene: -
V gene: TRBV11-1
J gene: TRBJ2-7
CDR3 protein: CASSLPDRSYEQYF
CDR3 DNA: TGTGCCAGCAGCTTACCCGACAGATCCTACGAGCAGTACTTC

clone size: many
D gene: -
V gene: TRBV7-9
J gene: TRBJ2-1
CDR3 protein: CASSLANLLVVNEQFF
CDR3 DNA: TGTGCCAGCAGTCTAGCCAATTTACTGGTGGTCAATGAGCAGTTCTTC

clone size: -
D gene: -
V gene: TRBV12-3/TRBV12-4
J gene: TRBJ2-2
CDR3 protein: CASMTALIAGELFF
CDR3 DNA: TGTGCCAGCATGACAGCCTTGATAGCCGGGGAGCTGTTTTTT

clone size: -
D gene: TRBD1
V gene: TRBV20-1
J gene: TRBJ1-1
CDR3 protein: CSPRTGGGNTEAFF
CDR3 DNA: TGCAGTCCCCGGACAGGGGGAGGTAACACTGAAGCTTTCTTT

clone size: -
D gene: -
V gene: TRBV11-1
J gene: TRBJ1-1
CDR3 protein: CASSFFLDTEAFF
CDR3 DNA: TGTGCCAGCTCTTTCTTTCTGGACACTGAAGCTTTCTTT

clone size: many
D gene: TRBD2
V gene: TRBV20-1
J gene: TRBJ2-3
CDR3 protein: CSASLAGAKYTQYF
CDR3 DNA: TGCAGTGCTAGTTTGGCGGGAGCAAAATATACGCAGTATTTT

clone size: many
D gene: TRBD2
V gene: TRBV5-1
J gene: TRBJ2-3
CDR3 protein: CASSLGTSGITGGTDTQYF
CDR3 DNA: TGCGCCAGCAGCTTGGGTACTAGCGGGATCACCGGGGGCACAGATACGCAGTATTTT

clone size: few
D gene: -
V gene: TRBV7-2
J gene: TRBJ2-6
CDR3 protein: CASSFFGANVLTF
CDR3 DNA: TGTGCCAGCAGCTTTTTTGGGGCCAACGTCCTGACTTTC

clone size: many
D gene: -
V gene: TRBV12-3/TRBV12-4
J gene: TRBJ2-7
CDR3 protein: CASSLRLGGTREQYF
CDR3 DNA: TGTGCCAGCAGTTTGAGGCTTGGGGGTACGCGGGAGCAGTACTTC

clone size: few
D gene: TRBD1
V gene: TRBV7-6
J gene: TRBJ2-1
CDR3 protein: CASSFSGTGAIEQFF
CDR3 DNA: TGTGCCAGCAGCTTTTCCGGGACAGGGGCGATAGAGCAGTTCTTC

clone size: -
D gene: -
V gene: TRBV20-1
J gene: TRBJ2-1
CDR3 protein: CSARGLVGEQFF
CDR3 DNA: TGCAGTGCTAGAGGACTAGTCGGTGAGCAGTTCTTC

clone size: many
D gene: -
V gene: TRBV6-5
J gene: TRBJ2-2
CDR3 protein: CASSFRTFGTGELFF
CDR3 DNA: TGTGCCAGCAGTTTCAGGACATTCGGCACCGGGGAGCTGTTTTTT

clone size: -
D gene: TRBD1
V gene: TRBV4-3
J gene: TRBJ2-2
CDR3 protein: CASSQDRDRATGELFF
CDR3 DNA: TGCGCCAGCAGCCAAGATCGGGACAGGGCCACCGGGGAGCTGTTTTTT

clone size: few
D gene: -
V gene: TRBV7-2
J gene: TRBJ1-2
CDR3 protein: CASSLSPSGDGYTF
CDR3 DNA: TGTGCCAGCAGCTTATCCCCTTCAGGGGATGGCTACACCTTC

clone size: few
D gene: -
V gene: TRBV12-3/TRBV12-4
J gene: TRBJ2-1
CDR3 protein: CASSPLGGRAYNEQFF
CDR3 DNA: TGTGCCAGCAGCCCTCTAGGGGGGAGGGCCTACAATGAGCAGTTCTTC

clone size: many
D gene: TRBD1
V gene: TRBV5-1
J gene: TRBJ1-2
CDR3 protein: CASSWTGGLGYGYTF
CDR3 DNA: TGCGCCAGCAGCTGGACAGGGGGCCTTGGGTATGGCTACACCTTC

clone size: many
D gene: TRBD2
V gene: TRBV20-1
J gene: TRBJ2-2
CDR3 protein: CSAPRGTSGPTGELFF
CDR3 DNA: TGCAGTGCTCCCAGGGGGACTAGCGGTCCCACCGGGGAGCTGTTTTTT

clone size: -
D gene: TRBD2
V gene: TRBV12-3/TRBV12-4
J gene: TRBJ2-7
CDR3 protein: CASSFSGSTYEQYF
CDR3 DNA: TGTGCCAGCAGTTTTAGCGGGAGCACCTACGAGCAGTACTTC

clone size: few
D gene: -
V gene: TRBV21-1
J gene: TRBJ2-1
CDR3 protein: CASKAGLAGDHEQFF
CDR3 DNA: TGTGCCAGCAAGGCGGGACTAGCGGGAGACCATGAGCAGTTCTTC

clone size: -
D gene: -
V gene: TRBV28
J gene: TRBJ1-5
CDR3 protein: CASSSGRSNQPQHF
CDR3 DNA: TGTGCCAGCAGTTCAGGGCGTAGCAATCAGCCCCAGCATTTT

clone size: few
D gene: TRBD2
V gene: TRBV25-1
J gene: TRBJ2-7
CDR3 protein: CASSLSFVRQREGATMYEQYF
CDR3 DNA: TGTGCCAGCTCCCTATCTTTTGTAAGGCAGCGGGAGGGCGCCACTATGTACGAGCAGTACTTC

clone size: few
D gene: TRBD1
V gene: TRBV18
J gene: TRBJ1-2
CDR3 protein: CASSPSGQRYGYTF
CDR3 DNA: TGTGCCAGCTCACCTTCGGGACAGCGCTATGGCTACACCTTC

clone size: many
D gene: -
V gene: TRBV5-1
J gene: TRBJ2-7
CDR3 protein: CASSFGIGAYEQYF
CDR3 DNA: TGCGCCAGCAGCTTTGGCATAGGGGCTTACGAGCAGTACTTC

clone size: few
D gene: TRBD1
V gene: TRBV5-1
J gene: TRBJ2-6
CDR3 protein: CASTPTGLRSGANVLTF
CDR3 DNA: TGCGCCAGCACCCCGACAGGGTTGCGGTCTGGGGCCAACGTCCTGACTTTC

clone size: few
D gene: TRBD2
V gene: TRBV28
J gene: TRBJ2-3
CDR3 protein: CASSPRGGSRDTQYF
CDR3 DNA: TGTGCCAGCAGTCCTCGGGGGGGATCTAGAGATACGCAGTATTTT

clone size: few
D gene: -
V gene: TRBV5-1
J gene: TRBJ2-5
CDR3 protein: CASSLLQVGETQYF
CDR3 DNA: TGCGCCAGCAGCTTACTACAGGTGGGGGAGACCCAGTACTTC

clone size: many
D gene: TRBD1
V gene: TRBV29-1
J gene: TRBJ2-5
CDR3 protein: CSLGTQGETQYF
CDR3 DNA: TGCAGCCTTGGGACACAGGGGGAGACCCAGTACTTC

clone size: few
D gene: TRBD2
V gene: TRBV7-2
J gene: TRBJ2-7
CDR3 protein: CASSSAYLAGAYEQYF
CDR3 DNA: TGTGCCAGCAGTTCCGCCTATTTAGCGGGAGCCTACGAGCAGTACTTC

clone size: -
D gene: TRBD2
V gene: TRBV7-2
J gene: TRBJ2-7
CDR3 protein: CASSSERLAVYEQYF
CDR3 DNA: TGTGCCAGCAGCTCAGAACGACTAGCGGTATACGAGCAGTACTTC

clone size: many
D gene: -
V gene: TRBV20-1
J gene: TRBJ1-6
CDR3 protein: CSARLMVQGWSPLHF
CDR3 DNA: TGCAGTGCTAGGTTAATGGTGCAGGGATGGTCACCCCTCCACTTT

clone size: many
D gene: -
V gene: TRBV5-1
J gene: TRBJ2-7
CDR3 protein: CASSPTGTPYEQYF
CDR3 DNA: TGCGCCAGCAGCCCGACCGGGACACCCTACGAGCAGTACTTC